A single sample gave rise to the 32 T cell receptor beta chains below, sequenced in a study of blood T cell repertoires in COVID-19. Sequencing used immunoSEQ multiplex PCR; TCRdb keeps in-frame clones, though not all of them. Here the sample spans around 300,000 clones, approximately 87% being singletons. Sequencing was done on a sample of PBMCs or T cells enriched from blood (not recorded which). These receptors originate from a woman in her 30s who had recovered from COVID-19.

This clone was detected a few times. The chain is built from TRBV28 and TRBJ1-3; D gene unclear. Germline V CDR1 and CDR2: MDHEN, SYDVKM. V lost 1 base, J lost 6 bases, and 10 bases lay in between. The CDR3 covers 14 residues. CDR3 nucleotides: TGTGCCAGCAGTTTATCACGGGTAGCAAACACCATATATTTT. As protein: CASSLSRVANTIYF.

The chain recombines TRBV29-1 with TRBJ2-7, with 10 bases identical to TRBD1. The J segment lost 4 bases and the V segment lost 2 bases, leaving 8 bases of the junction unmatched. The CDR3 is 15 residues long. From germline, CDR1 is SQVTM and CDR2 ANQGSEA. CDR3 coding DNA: TGCAGCGTTGAAAGGGCCGGGACAGGGGAGTACGAGCAGTACTTC. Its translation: CSVERAGTGEYEQYF.

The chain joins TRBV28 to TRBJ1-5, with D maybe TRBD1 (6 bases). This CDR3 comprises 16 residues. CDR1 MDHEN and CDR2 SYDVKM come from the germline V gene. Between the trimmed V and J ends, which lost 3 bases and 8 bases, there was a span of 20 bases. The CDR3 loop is CASSFRDTQGVEPQHF. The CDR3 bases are TGTGCCAGCAGTTTCAGGGACACCCAAGGGGTCGAGCCCCAGCATTTT.

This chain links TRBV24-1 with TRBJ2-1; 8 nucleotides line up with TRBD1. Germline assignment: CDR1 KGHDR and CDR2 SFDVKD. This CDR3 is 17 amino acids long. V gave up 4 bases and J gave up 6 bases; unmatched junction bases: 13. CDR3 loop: CATSDSAWGQVGNEQFF. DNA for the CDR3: TGTGCCACCAGTGACTCCGCCTGGGGACAGGTGGGCAATGAGCAGTTCTTC.

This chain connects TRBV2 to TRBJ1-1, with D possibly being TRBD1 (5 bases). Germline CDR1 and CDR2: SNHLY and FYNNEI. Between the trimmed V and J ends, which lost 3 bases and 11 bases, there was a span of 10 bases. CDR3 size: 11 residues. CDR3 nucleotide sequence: TGTGCCAGCAGTGAGTCGGGGGAGGCTTTCTTT. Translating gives CASSESGEAFF.

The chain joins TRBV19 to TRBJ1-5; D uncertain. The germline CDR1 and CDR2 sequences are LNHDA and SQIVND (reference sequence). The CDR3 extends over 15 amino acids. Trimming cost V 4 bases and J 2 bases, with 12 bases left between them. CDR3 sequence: CASSNTPSGNQPQHF. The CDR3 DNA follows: TGTGCCAGTAGTAATACGCCGAGCGGCAATCAGCCCCAGCATTTT.

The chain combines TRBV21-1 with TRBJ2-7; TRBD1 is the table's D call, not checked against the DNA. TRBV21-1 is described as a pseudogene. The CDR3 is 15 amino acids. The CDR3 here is CASSKSRGRGYEQYF. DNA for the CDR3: TGTGCCAGCAGCAAAAGTAGGGGCAGGGGGTACGAGCAGTACTTC.

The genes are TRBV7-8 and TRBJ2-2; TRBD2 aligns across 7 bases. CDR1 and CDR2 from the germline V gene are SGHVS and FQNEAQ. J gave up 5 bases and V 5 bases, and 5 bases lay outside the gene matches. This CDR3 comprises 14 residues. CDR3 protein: CASSRGAGTGELFF. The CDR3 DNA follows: TGTGCCAGCAGCCGAGGAGCGGGAACCGGGGAGCTGTTTTTT.

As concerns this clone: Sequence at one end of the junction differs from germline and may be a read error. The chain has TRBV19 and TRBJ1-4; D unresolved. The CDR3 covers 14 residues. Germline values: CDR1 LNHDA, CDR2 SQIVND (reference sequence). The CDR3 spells CASSTRPVNGKLFF. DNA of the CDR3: TGTGCCAGTAGTACGCGGCCAGTCAATGGAAAACTGTTTTTT.

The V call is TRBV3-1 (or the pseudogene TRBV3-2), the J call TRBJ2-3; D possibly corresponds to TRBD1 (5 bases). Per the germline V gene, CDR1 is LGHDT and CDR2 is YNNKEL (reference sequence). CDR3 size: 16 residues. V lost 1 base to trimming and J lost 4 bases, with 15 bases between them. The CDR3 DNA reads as TGTGCCAGCAGCCAAGGCGACAGTTTACTCGCAGATACGCAGTATTTT. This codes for CASSQGDSLLADTQYF.

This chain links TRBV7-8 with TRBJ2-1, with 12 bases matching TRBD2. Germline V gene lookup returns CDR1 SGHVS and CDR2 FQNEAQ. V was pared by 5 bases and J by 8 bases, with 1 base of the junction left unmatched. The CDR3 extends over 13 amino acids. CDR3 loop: CASSRLAGDEQFF. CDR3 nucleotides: TGTGCCAGCAGCCGACTAGCGGGGGATGAGCAGTTCTTC.

Here the CDR3 DNA reads TGTGCCAGCAGCTTGATGGGGACAGCCGGAAACACCATATATTTT. The encoded protein is CASSLMGTAGNTIYF. V and J are TRBV5-4 and TRBJ1-3; 7 bases align to TRBD1. The CDR3 covers 15 residues. Trimming at V came to 1 base and at J to 4 bases, leaving 5 bases not matched to a gene. Looked up from germline, CDR1 is SGHNT and CDR2 is YYREEE (reference sequence).

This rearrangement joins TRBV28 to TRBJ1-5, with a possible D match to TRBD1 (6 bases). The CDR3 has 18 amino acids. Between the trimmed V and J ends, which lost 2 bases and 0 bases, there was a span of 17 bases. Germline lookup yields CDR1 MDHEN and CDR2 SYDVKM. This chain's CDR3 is CASSLRDGQYYSNQPQHF. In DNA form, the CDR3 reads TGTGCCAGCAGTTTAAGGGACGGACAGTATTATAGCAATCAGCCCCAGCATTTT.

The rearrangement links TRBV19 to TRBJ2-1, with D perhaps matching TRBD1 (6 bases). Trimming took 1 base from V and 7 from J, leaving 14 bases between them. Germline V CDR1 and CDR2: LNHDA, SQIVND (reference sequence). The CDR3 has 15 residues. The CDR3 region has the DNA TGTGCCAGTAGTATAGTGTCGACCAGGGGTAATGAGCAGTTCTTC. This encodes CASSIVSTRGNEQFF.

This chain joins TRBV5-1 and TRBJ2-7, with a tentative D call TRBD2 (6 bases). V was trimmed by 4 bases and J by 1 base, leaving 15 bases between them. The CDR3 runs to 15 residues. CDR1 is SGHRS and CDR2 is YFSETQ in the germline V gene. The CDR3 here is CASSLGVSGSYEQYF. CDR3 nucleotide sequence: TGCGCCAGCAGCCTGGGAGTTAGCGGATCCTACGAGCAGTACTTC.

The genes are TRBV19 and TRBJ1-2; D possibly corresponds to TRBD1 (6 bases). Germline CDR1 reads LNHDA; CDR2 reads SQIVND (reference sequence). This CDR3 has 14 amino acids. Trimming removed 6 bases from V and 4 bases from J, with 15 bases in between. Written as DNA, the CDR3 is TGTGCCAGTAGAGCAACCGAGACAGGCTATGGCTACACCTTC. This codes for CASRATETGYGYTF.

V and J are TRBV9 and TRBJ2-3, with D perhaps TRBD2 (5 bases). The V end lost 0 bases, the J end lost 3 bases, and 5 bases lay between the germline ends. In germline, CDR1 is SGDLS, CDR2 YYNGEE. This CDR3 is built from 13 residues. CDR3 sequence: CASSVAGTDTQYF. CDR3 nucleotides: TGTGCCAGCAGCGTAGCGGGAACAGATACGCAGTATTTT. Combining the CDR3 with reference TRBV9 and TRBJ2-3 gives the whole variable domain DSGVTQTPKHLITATGQRVTLRCSPRSGDLSVYWYQQSLDQGLQFLIQYYNGEERAKGNILERFSAQQFPDLHSELNLSSLELGDSALYFCASSVAGTDTQYFGPGTRLTVL.

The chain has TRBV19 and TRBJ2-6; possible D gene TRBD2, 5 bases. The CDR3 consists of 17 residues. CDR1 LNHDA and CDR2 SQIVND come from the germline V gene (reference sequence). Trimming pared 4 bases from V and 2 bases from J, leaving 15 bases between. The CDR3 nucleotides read TGTGCCAGTAGTACCCGCCGGGAAAGAGCTGGGGCCAACGTCCTGACTTTC. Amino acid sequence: CASSTRRERAGANVLTF.

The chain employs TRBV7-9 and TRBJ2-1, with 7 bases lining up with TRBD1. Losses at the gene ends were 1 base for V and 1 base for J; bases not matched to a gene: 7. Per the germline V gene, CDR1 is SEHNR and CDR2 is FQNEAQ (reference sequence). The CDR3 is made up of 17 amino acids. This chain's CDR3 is CASSLDRQGPSYNEQFF. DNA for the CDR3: TGTGCCAGCAGCTTAGACCGACAGGGACCTTCCTACAATGAGCAGTTCTTC.

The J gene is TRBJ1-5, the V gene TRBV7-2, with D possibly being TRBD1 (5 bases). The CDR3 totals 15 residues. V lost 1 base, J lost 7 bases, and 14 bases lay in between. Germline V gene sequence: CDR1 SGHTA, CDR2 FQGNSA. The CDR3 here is CASSLVHGPGQPQHF. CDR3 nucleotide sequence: TGTGCCAGCAGCTTAGTCCACGGACCAGGGCAGCCCCAGCATTTT.

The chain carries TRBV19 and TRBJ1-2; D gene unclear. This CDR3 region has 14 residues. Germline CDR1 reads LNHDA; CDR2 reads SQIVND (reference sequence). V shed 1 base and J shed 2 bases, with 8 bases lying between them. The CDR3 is CASSIVGGNYGYTF. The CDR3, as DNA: TGTGCCAGTAGTATAGTCGGAGGGAACTATGGCTACACCTTC.

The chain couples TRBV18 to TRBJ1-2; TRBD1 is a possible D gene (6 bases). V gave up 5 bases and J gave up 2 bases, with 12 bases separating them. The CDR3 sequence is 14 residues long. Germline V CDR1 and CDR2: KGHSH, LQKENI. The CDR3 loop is CASSSQGNNYGYTF. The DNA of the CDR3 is TGTGCCAGCTCAAGTCAGGGGAACAACTATGGCTACACCTTC.

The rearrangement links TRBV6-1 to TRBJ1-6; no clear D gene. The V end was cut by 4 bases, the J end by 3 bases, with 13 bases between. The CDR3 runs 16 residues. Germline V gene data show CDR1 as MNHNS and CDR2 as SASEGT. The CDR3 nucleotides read TGTGCCAGCAGTGCTAGCCAAGACGGCTATAATTCACCCCTCCACTTT. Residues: CASSASQDGYNSPLHF.

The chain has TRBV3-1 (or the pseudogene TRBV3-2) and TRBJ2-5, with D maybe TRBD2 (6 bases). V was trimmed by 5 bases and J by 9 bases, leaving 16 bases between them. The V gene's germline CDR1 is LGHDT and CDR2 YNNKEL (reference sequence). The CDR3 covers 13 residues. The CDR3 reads CASSGSGDRAQYF. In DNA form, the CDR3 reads TGTGCCAGCAGCGGGTCGGGGGACCGGGCCCAGTACTTC.

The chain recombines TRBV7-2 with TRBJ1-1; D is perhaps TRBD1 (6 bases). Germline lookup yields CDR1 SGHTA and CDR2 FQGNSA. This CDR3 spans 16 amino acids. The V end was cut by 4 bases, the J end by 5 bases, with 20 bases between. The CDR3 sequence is CASSWGPGAGKTEAFF. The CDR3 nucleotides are TGTGCCAGCAGCTGGGGGCCAGGGGCAGGGAAGACTGAAGCTTTCTTT.

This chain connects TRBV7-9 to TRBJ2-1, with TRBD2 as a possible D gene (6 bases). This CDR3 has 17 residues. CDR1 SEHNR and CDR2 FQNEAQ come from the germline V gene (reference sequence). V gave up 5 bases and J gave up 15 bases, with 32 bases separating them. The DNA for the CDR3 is TGTGCCAGCAGCCCGGGATCACTAGCTGGGGGGACTTTTCATCTGTTCTTC. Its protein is CASSPGSLAGGTFHLFF.

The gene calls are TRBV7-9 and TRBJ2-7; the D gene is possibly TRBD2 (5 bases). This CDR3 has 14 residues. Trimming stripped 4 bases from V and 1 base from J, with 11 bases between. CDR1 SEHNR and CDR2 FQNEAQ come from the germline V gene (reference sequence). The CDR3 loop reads CASSSRTGSYEQYF. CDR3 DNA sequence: TGTGCCAGCAGCTCTAGGACGGGGTCCTACGAGCAGTACTTC. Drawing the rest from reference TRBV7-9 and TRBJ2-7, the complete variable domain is DTGVSQNPRHKITKRGQNVTFRCDPISEHNRLYWYRQTLGQGPEFLTYFQNEAQLEKSRLLSDRFSAERPKGSFSTLEIQRTEQGDSAMYLCASSSRTGSYEQYFGPGTRLTVT.

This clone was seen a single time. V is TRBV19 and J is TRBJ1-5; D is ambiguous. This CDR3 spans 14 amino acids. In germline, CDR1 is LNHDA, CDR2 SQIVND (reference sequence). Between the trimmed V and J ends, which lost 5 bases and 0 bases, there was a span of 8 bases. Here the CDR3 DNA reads TGTGCCAGTAGTGGGAGACTTAGCAATCAGCCCCAGCATTTT. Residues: CASSGRLSNQPQHF.

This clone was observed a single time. DNA of the CDR3: TGTGCCAGCAGTTCGTCGTCCGGGGCTGAAGCTTTCTTT. It codes for CASSSSSGAEAFF. The rearrangement joins TRBV27 to TRBJ1-1, with unresolved D. CDR1 and CDR2 from the germline V gene are MNHEY and SMNVEV (reference sequence). Trimming stripped 4 bases from V and 6 bases from J, with 12 bases between. There are 13 residues in the CDR3.

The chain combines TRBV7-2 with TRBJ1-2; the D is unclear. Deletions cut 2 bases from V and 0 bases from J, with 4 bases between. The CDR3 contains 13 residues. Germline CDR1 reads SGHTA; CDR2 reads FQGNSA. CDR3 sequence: CASSLPANYGYTF. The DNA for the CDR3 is TGTGCCAGCAGCTTACCGGCTAACTATGGCTACACCTTC.

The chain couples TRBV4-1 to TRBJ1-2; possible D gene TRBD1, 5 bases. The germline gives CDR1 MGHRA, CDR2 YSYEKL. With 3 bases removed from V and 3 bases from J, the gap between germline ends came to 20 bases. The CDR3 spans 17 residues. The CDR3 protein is CASSHLFLSQGDYGYTF. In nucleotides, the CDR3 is TGCGCCAGCAGCCATCTCTTCCTCTCACAAGGGGACTATGGCTACACCTTC.

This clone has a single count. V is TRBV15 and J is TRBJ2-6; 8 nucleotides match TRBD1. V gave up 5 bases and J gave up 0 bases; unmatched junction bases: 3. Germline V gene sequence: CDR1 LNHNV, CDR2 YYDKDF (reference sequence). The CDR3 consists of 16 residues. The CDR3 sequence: CATSQDRVSGANVLTF. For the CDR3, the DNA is TGTGCCACCAGCCAGGACAGGGTCTCTGGGGCCAACGTCCTGACTTTC.